This T cell receptor (beta chain) was found in a study of response to subunit inactivated influenza vaccine (dated by TCRdb to the late 2010s). With regard to the full study: To follow how T cells responded to a trivalent subunit inactivated influenza vaccine, the researchers relied on deep quantitative profiling of the T cell receptor repertoire.

The investigation overall reported the following: It was suggested by the authors that each seasonal influenza vaccination may recruit only a limited number of new T cells.

The sample holds many counts of this clonotype. Its binding antigen is unknown. Base qualities are not provided; no much larger clone lies one nucleotide away. Relative to germline, V is 6 bases shorter and J is 8 bases shorter, with 20 bases between their ends. The CDR3 measures 15 amino acids from cysteine to phenylalanine. Only CDR3 DNA is held: 45 bases, read in frame from base 1. Reading the germline V gene (reference sequence) gives CDR1 LNHDA and CDR2 SQIVND. The receptor library was made with RT-PCR. Sequencing took place on an Illumina HiSeq 2500. TCRdb itself trimmed the public reads at Q25 with fastp, ran MiXCR and retained productive beta chains. Every entry covers one CDR3 protein and lists the most common genes and DNA from its rows. This sample holds 650,000 to 850,000 distinct CDR3 sequences; 11% to 15% were observed only once. The top ten clonotypes cover around 6.5% of the sample.

Sample: PBMCs from blood, taken 14 to 15 days before vaccination. The sequence links TRBV19 to TRBJ2-1; TRBD1 might be the D gene, on 5 matching bases. The TCR was taken from a middle-aged man who received an inactivated influenza vaccine. Donor details come from another sample of the same person, matched by shared clones. The nucleotide sequence reads TGTGCCAGTAGGTTAAGAGACAGTATTCTCGATGAGCAGTTCTTC. Protein translation: CASRLRDSILDEQFF. Beyond the CDR3, the reference TRBV19 and TRBJ2-1 genes provide the residues; the full variable domain reads: DGGITQSPKYLFRKEGQNVTLSCEQNLNHDAMYWYRQDPGQGLRLIYYSQIVNDFQKGDIAEGYSVSREKKESFPLTVTSAQKNPTAFYLCASRLRDSILDEQFFGPGTRLTVL.